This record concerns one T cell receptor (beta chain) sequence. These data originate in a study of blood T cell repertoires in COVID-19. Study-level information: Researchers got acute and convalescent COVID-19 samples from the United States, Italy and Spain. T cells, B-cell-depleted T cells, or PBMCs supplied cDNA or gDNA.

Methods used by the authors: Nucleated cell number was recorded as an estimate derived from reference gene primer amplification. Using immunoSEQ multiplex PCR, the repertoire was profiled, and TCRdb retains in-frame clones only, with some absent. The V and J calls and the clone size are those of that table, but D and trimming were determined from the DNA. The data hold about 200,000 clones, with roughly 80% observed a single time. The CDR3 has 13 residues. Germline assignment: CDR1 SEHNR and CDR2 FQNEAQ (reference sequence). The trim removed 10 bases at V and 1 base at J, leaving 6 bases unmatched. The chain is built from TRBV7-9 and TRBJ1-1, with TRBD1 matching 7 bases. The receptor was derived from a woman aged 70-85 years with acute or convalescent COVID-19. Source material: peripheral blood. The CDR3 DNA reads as TGTGCCACCCCCGGGACAGCGAACACTGAAGCTTTCTTT. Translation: CATPGTANTEAFF.